Each of the 5 T cell receptor beta chains below was sequenced from the same sample in a study of shared clonotypes between healthy human individuals. Naive CD8 cells lacked CD45RO and underwent positive selection for CCR7, leaving out terminally differentiated effector memory CD45RA+ cells. Only in-frame clones appear in the TCRdb table, and some are missing; sequencing was by immunoSEQ multiplex PCR. Here the sample spans about 2 million clones, 85% to 95% being singletons. The sample taken for sequencing was naive CD8+ T cells sorted from blood. Every receptor here comes from a man younger than 35 in good health.

The table lists this clone with a count of one. CDR3 nucleotides: TGTGCTACCCCGACCGTTGCCGGTGAAAAACTGTTTTTT. This translates into CATPTVAGEKLFF. The V and J genes are TRBV7-7 and TRBJ1-4; D not resolved. CDR3 length equals 13 residues. From germline, CDR1 is SSHAT and CDR2 FNYEAQ (reference sequence).

Comments on this clone: The same CDR3 is also encoded by other DNA sequences in this sample. The gene calls are TRBV6-1 and TRBJ2-7; D may be TRBD1 (5 bases). This CDR3 has 12 amino acids. Looked up from germline, CDR1 is MNHNS and CDR2 is SASEGT. V was shortened by 4 bases and J by 3 bases, with 7 bases between the two germline ends. The CDR3 DNA is TGTGCCAGCAGTGGTCAGGGCTACGAGCAGTACTTC. The encoded protein is CASSGQGYEQYF.

The gene calls are TRBV4-1 and TRBJ1-2; 10 positions agree with TRBD1. V shed 3 bases and J 6 bases; nucleotides not matched to a gene: 4. This CDR3 has 14 residues. Germline V gives CDR1 MGHRA, CDR2 YSYEKL. CDR3 sequence reads: CASSQRTGGDGYTF. The CDR3 DNA follows: TGCGCCAGCAGCCAGAGGACAGGGGGGGATGGCTACACCTTC.

In its sample, this clone was seen once. The V gene is TRBV27, the J gene TRBJ1-4; possible D gene TRBD1, 6 bases. Germline CDR1 reads MNHEY; CDR2 reads SMNVEV (reference sequence). This CDR3 spans 17 amino acids. V was pared by 5 bases and J by 3 bases, with 19 bases between. CDR3 residues: CASSSGVGGMANEKLFF. The DNA of the CDR3 is TGTGCCAGCAGTAGTGGGGTGGGGGGCATGGCTAATGAAAAACTGTTTTTT.

This chain connects TRBV21-1 to TRBJ2-3; the table gives TRBD2 as D, unverified against the DNA. TRBV21-1 is a known pseudogene. The CDR3 consists of 13 residues. For the CDR3, the DNA is TGTGCCAGCAGCAAAGTTTTCGCAGATACGCAGTATTTT. It encodes CASSKVFADTQYF.